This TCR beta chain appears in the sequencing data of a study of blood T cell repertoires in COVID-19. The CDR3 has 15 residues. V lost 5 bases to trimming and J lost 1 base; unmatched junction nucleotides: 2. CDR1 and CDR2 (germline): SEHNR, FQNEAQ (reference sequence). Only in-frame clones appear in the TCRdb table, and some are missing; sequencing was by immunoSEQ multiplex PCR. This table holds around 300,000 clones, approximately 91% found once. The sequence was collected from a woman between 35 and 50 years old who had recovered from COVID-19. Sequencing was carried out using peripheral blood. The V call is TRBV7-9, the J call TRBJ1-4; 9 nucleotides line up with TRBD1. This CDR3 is CASSVDRGTNEKLFF. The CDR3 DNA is TGTGCCAGCAGCGTGGACAGGGGAACTAATGAAAAACTGTTTTTT.